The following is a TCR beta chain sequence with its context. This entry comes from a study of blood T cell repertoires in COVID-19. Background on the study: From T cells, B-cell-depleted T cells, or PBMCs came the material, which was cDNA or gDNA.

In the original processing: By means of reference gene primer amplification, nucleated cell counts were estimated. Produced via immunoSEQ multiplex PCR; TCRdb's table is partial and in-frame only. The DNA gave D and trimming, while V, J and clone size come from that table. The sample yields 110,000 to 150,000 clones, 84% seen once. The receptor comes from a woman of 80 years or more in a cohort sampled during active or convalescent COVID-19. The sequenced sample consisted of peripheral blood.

As DNA, the CDR3 is TGTGCCAGCAGCCGCAAGTGGCTTGTGGGCGGCACAGATACGCAGTATTTT. It specifies CASSRKWLVGGTDTQYF. This rearrangement joins TRBV3-1 (or the pseudogene TRBV3-2) to TRBJ2-3; D is ambiguous. V was pared by 4 bases and J by 1 base, with 18 bases between. The CDR3 extends over 17 amino acids. Per the germline V gene, CDR1 is LGHDT and CDR2 is YNNKEL (reference sequence).